These 25 T cell receptor beta chains came from one sample sequenced in a study of long-term antiretroviral therapy in people with HIV. The assay used was immunoSEQ (version v3.0), run at survey level. Data came from immunoSEQ multiplex PCR; TCRdb stores just in-frame clones and leaves some out. The top ten clones hold 4% to 5% of a sample with tens of thousands of clones, approximately 86% of them seen once. The source was unsorted PBMCs, collected 1.3 years after starting antiretroviral therapy. The receptor set was obtained from a man aged 60-69 years with HIV.

V usage is TRBV1 and J usage is TRBJ1-1. TRBV1 is a recognized pseudogene. This CDR3 spans 14 amino acids. CDR3 residues: CTSSQGNSARRAFF. The CDR3 DNA sequence: TGCACCAGCAGCCAAGGAAACAGTGCTCGGAGGGCTTTCTTT.

V usage is TRBV9 and J usage is TRBJ2-1; possibly TRBD2 for D (5 bases). The germline V and J ends were trimmed by 0 bases and 0 bases, with 10 bases remaining between them. The length of the CDR3 is 16 residues. CDR1 SGDLS and CDR2 YYNGEE come from the germline V gene. CDR3: CASSVVSGSSYNEQFF. For the CDR3, the DNA is TGTGCCAGCAGCGTAGTTTCGGGAAGCTCCTACAATGAGCAGTTCTTC.

The V call is TRBV7-2, the J call TRBJ1-2; 7 bases align to TRBD1. CDR1 is SGHTA and CDR2 is FQGNSA in the germline V gene. J was trimmed by 4 bases and V by 5 bases; bases with no gene match: 10. The CDR3 consists of 15 residues. The CDR3, as DNA: TGTGCCAGCAGCCTTACCCCGGGACAGAGCTATGGCTACACCTTC. Translating it yields CASSLTPGQSYGYTF.

The J gene is TRBJ2-5, the V gene TRBV6-1, with D perhaps matching TRBD1 (5 bases). The CDR3 loop spans 15 amino acids. Germline CDR1 reads MNHNS; CDR2 reads SASEGT. The V gene lost 11 bases and the J gene lost 5 bases, with 24 bases spanning the gap. The CDR3 reads CASLRISGPRETQYF. As DNA, the CDR3 is TGTGCCTCACTGCGGATTTCAGGGCCTCGGGAGACCCAGTACTTC.

This clone turned up a few times. The chain links TRBV19 to TRBJ1-5; D unresolved. V dropped 0 bases and J dropped 1 base, with 1 base sitting between them. This CDR3 is built from 13 residues. CDR1 is LNHDA and CDR2 is SQIVND in the germline V gene (reference sequence). The CDR3 loop reads CASSIESNQPQHF. As DNA, the CDR3 is TGTGCCAGTAGTATAGAAAGCAATCAGCCCCAGCATTTT. The full variable domain, with the rest looked up from reference TRBV19 and TRBJ1-5, is DGGITQSPKYLFRKEGQNVTLSCEQNLNHDAMYWYRQDPGQGLRLIYYSQIVNDFQKGDIAEGYSVSREKKESFPLTVTSAQKNPTAFYLCASSIESNQPQHFGDGTRLSIL.

J is TRBJ2-1 and V is TRBV5-1, with D hard to call. Germline V gene sequence: CDR1 SGHRS, CDR2 YFSETQ. V was pared by 0 bases and J by 8 bases, with 9 bases between. The CDR3 length is 13 residues. The CDR3 DNA follows: TGCGCCAGCAGCTTGGGAGGTAGAGATGAGCAGTTCTTC. Protein sequence: CASSLGGRDEQFF. Combining the CDR3 with reference TRBV5-1 and TRBJ2-1 gives the whole variable domain KAGVTQTPRYLIKTRGQQVTLSCSPISGHRSVSWYQQTPGQGLQFLFEYFSETQRNKGNFPGRFSGRQFSNSRSEMNVSTLELGDSALYLCASSLGGRDEQFFGPGTRLTVL.

V is TRBV14 and J is TRBJ1-3; no definite D call. The V end was cut by 0 bases, the J end by 3 bases, with 3 bases between. Germline V gene sequence: CDR1 SGHDN, CDR2 FVKESK. The CDR3 covers 13 residues. The CDR3 DNA follows: TGTGCCAGCAGCCAAGAAAGTGGAAACACCATATATTTT. Encoded protein: CASSQESGNTIYF.

The chain joins TRBV6-1 to TRBJ2-7, with 10 bases identical to TRBD2. This CDR3 comprises 15 residues. Looked up from germline, CDR1 is MNHNS and CDR2 is SASEGT. J lost 4 bases, V lost 0 bases, and 3 bases had no gene match. CDR3 DNA: TGTGCCAGCAGTGAAGCAGGAGCGGGGGGGTACGAGCAGTACTTC. This sequence encodes CASSEAGAGGYEQYF.

This clone came up a few times. This chain links TRBV2 with TRBJ2-7; 7 bases match TRBD1. There are 13 residues in the CDR3. The germline V gene encodes CDR1 SNHLY and CDR2 FYNNEI. Trimming at V came to 7 bases and at J to 6 bases, leaving 9 bases not matched to a gene. This CDR3 is CASNPDRVGEQYF. In DNA form, the CDR3 reads TGTGCCAGCAATCCTGACAGGGTGGGCGAGCAGTACTTC.

The V and J genes are TRBV5-1 and TRBJ2-5, with 8 bases identical to TRBD2. J lost 5 bases, V lost 4 bases, and 7 bases had no gene match. This CDR3 spans 14 amino acids. Germline lookup yields CDR1 SGHRS and CDR2 YFSETQ. Written as DNA, the CDR3 is TGCGCCAGCAGCCCGGGGACGGGGGGGGAGACCCAGTACTTC. Translation: CASSPGTGGETQYF.

The V and J genes are TRBV29-1 and TRBJ1-1; D remains unclear. Germline CDR1 and CDR2: SQVTM and ANQGSEA. CDR3 length: 11 residues. V was clipped by 6 bases and J by 5 bases, with 10 bases between them. CDR3 nucleotide sequence: TGCAGCGTCTCGTTGGGGACTGAAGCTTTCTTT. Encoded protein: CSVSLGTEAFF.

The chain couples TRBV5-4 to TRBJ2-7; TRBD2 matches at 7 bases. Germline CDR1 SGHNT, CDR2 YYREEE (reference sequence). V trimming: 0 bases; J trimming: 7 bases; junction bases outside the gene matches: 10. This CDR3 region has 15 residues. In DNA, the CDR3 is TGTGCCAGCAGCTTGGACGGGGGGACCACGGGGGAGCAGTACTTC. It is translated as CASSLDGGTTGEQYF. The whole variable domain, remainder taken from reference TRBV5-4 and TRBJ2-7, is ETGVTQSPTHLIKTRGQQVTLRCSSQSGHNTVSWYQQALGQGPQFIFQYYREEENGRGNFPPRFSGLQFPNYSSELNVNALELDDSALYLCASSLDGGTTGEQYFGPGTRLTVT.

V gene TRBV7-8 combines with J gene TRBJ2-1, with D possibly matching TRBD1 (5 bases). Germline lookup yields CDR1 SGHVS and CDR2 FQNEAQ. The CDR3 has 16 amino acids. V dropped 5 bases and J dropped 0 bases, with 14 bases sitting between them. CDR3 nucleotide sequence: TGTGCCAGCAGCCCAACAAGGGGTAACTCCTACAATGAGCAGTTCTTC. This gives the protein CASSPTRGNSYNEQFF.

The V and J genes are TRBV7-9 and TRBJ2-5; a possible D gene is TRBD2 (7 bases). The CDR3 totals 15 residues. In germline, CDR1 is SEHNR, CDR2 FQNEAQ (reference sequence). V was clipped by 5 bases and J by 4 bases, with 17 bases between them. CDR3 region: CASSPPGGARETQYF. CDR3 nucleotide sequence: TGTGCCAGCAGCCCCCCTGGGGGGGCGCGAGAGACCCAGTACTTC.

The CDR3 loop reads CASSVSGGDTGELFF. CDR3 coding DNA: TGTGCCAGCAGTGTCTCCGGGGGGGACACCGGGGAGCTGTTTTTT. The chain couples TRBV2 to TRBJ2-2; 8 bases line up with TRBD2. Germline V gene lookup returns CDR1 SNHLY and CDR2 FYNNEI. The CDR3 spans 15 residues. The V and J ends lost 4 bases and 3 bases, in that order; junction bases with no gene match: 4.

This chain uses TRBV30 with TRBJ2-5; possibly TRBD2 for D (6 bases). The ends were cut back, 5 bases at V and 1 base at J, with 14 bases in the middle. The germline gives CDR1 GTSNPN, CDR2 SVGIG (reference sequence). The CDR3 length is 14 residues. The CDR3 sequence: CAWAGVGGQETQYF. CDR3 nucleotides: TGTGCCTGGGCCGGGGTGGGGGGCCAAGAGACCCAGTACTTC. Together with reference TRBV30 and TRBJ2-5, the CDR3 gives the full variable domain: SQTIHQWPATLVQPVGSPLSLECTVEGTSNPNLYWYRQAAGRGLQLLFYSVGIGQISSEVPQNLSASRPQDRQFILSSKKLLLSDSGFYLCAWAGVGGQETQYFGPGTRLLVL.

The rearrangement uses TRBV5-4 and TRBJ1-1, with 8 bases matching TRBD1. Trimming took 4 bases from V and 1 from J; bases not matched to a gene: 6. There are 15 residues in the CDR3. In germline, CDR1 is SGHNT, CDR2 YYREEE (reference sequence). CDR3 residues: CASSRPGTGNTEAFF. The CDR3 DNA reads as TGTGCCAGCAGCCGTCCCGGGACAGGGAACACTGAAGCTTTCTTT.

The chain combines TRBV7-2 with TRBJ1-1; 8 nucleotides match TRBD1. J lost 3 bases, V lost 5 bases, and 5 bases had no gene match. The CDR3 has 14 amino acids. Germline values: CDR1 SGHTA, CDR2 FQGNSA. CDR3 amino acids: CASSEGQGYTEAFF. In DNA, the CDR3 is TGTGCCAGCAGCGAAGGACAGGGTTACACTGAAGCTTTCTTT.

This chain links TRBV9 with TRBJ2-7; 12 nucleotides agree with TRBD1. The CDR3 totals 15 residues. J lost 6 bases, V lost 3 bases, and 7 bases had no gene match. Looked up from germline, CDR1 is SGDLS and CDR2 is YYNGEE. DNA of the CDR3: TGTGCCAGCAGCGCGACCGGGACAGGGGGCGGCGAGCAGTACTTC. Encoded protein: CASSATGTGGGEQYF.

The rearrangement joins TRBV5-4 to TRBJ2-1; 8 bases align to TRBD2. This CDR3 has 13 residues. J lost 4 bases, V lost 10 bases, and 7 bases had no gene match. Germline-derived CDR1 and CDR2 are SGHNT and YYREEE (reference sequence). CDR3 DNA: TGTGCCTTTCCGAGCGGGGGATACAATGAGCAGTTCTTC. Protein sequence: CAFPSGGYNEQFF.

The chain couples TRBV5-1 to TRBJ2-5; TRBD1 matches at 7 bases. The germline gives CDR1 SGHRS, CDR2 YFSETQ. The CDR3 runs 15 residues. V gave up 2 bases and J gave up 5 bases; unmatched junction bases: 9. The CDR3 coding sequence is TGCGCCAGCAGCTTCGCCAGGGGGTTTTCGGAGACCCAGTACTTC. Encoded protein: CASSFARGFSETQYF. The full variable domain, rest sourced from reference TRBV5-1 and TRBJ2-5, is KAGVTQTPRYLIKTRGQQVTLSCSPISGHRSVSWYQQTPGQGLQFLFEYFSETQRNKGNFPGRFSGRQFSNSRSEMNVSTLELGDSALYLCASSFARGFSETQYFGPGTRLLVL.

V and J are TRBV10-2 and TRBJ1-5; D is ambiguous. Deletions cut 3 bases from V and 7 bases from J, with 16 bases between. This CDR3 is 15 amino acids long. Germline CDR1 and CDR2: WSHSY and SAAADI. DNA for the CDR3: TGCGCCAGCAGTGACCAAGGGAGGTCGGGGCAGCCCCAGCATTTT. Translating it yields CASSDQGRSGQPQHF.

The chain couples TRBV7-9 to TRBJ2-6; D unclear. From germline, CDR1 is SEHNR and CDR2 FQNEAQ (reference sequence). V was pared by 0 bases and J by 9 bases, with 3 bases between. CDR3 length: 12 amino acids. The CDR3 spells CASSLAFNVLTF. The DNA for the CDR3 is TGTGCCAGCAGCTTAGCCTTCAACGTCCTGACTTTC. The variable domain in full, completed from reference TRBV7-9 and TRBJ2-6, reads DTGVSQNPRHKITKRGQNVTFRCDPISEHNRLYWYRQTLGQGPEFLTYFQNEAQLEKSRLLSDRFSAERPKGSFSTLEIQRTEQGDSAMYLCASSLAFNVLTFGAGSRLTVL.

This chain connects TRBV27 to TRBJ1-5; 9 bases align to TRBD1. The CDR3 has 16 residues. With V trimmed by 8 bases and J by 0 bases, 8 bases remained unmatched. CDR1 and CDR2 from the germline V gene are MNHEY and SMNVEV (reference sequence). DNA of the CDR3: TGTGCCAGCCGAGGGACAGGGCCTAATAGCAATCAGCCCCAGCATTTT. Protein product: CASRGTGPNSNQPQHF.

This chain uses TRBV2 with TRBJ2-7; D is unclear. The germline V and J ends were trimmed by 3 bases and 2 bases, with 17 bases remaining between them. The CDR3 extends over 16 amino acids. From germline, CDR1 is SNHLY and CDR2 FYNNEI. The CDR3 region has the DNA TGTGCCAGCAGTGACTTGGCTCTCAACCAACCCTACGAGCAGTACTTC. Its protein product is CASSDLALNQPYEQYF.